A single sample is the source of the 31 T cell receptor beta chains below, sequenced in a study of T cell responses to AZD1222 COVID-19 vaccine. Sequencing was performed with immunoSEQ multiplex PCR; in TCRdb, only in-frame clones are kept and a portion is missing. The sample records roughly 67,000 clones, roughly 90% being singletons. Sequenced material: peripheral blood, taken on day 0 of AZD1222 vaccination. All receptors come from an adult in good health.

This chain uses TRBV7-6 with TRBJ2-7; 7 bases are a match to TRBD2. The junction had 2 bases not matched to a gene; V was cut back by 3 bases and J by 0 bases. Germline V gene sequence: CDR1 SGHVS, CDR2 FNYEAQ. The CDR3 contains 14 residues. DNA of the CDR3: TGTGCCAGCAGCTTGGGGGGGGACTCCTACGAGCAGTACTTC. Protein: CASSLGGDSYEQYF. Together with reference TRBV7-6 and TRBJ2-7, the CDR3 gives the full variable domain: GAGVSQSPRYKVTKRGQDVALRCDPISGHVSLYWYRQALGQGPEFLTYFNYEAQQDKSGLPNDRFSAERPEGSISTLTIQRTEQRDSAMYRCASSLGGDSYEQYFGPGTRLTVT.

With respect to this clone: The germline gene is not matched at one end of the junction; a read error may be the cause. The V and J genes are TRBV6-1 and TRBJ2-7; TRBD1 agrees at 9 bases. Germline V gene sequence: CDR1 MNHNS, CDR2 SASEGT. This CDR3 spans 16 amino acids. CDR3 sequence (DNA): TGTGCCAGCTGTGAATCGCACGGGACAGGGTCCTACGAGCAGTACTTC. Its translation is CASCESHGTGSYEQYF.

The chain uses TRBV27 and TRBJ2-7; D is possibly TRBD1 (5 bases). CDR1 and CDR2 from the germline V gene are MNHEY and SMNVEV (reference sequence). The CDR3 extends over 13 amino acids. Between the trimmed V and J ends, which lost 6 bases and 2 bases, there was a span of 11 bases. This CDR3 is CASRAGLAYEQYF. CDR3 nucleotide sequence: TGTGCCAGCAGAGCAGGGTTAGCCTACGAGCAGTACTTC.

This chain joins TRBV29-1 and TRBJ1-4; 9 bases match TRBD1. CDR1 and CDR2 (germline): SQVTM, ANQGSEA. After removal of 1 base from V and 4 bases from J, the junction contained 4 bases not matched to a gene. This CDR3 region has 15 residues. CDR3 nucleotide sequence: TGCAGCGTTGAAGGGACAGGGGCCGGTAATGAAAAACTGTTTTTT. This translates into CSVEGTGAGNEKLFF.

This clone came up a few times. The chain has TRBV2 and TRBJ1-4; possible D gene TRBD1, 6 bases. V lost 5 bases and J 7 bases, leaving 17 bases between the germline ends. Germline V gene sequence: CDR1 SNHLY, CDR2 FYNNEI. The CDR3 length is 15 residues. The CDR3 sequence: CASSPTTGASEKLFF. CDR3 DNA sequence: TGTGCCAGCAGTCCTACGACAGGAGCTTCTGAAAAACTGTTTTTT.

CDR3 in amino acids: CATSDTGRPGVTEAFF. DNA of the CDR3: TGTGCCACCAGTGACACGGGCCGGCCAGGGGTGACTGAAGCTTTCTTT. This rearrangement joins TRBV24-1 to TRBJ1-1; weak D call: TRBD1 (6 bases). CDR1 and CDR2 (germline): KGHDR, SFDVKD. The CDR3 is 16 amino acids. Trimming took off 4 bases at V and 5 bases at J, with 19 bases between the two ends.

This sequence joins TRBV7-2 and TRBJ2-7, with D possibly matching TRBD2 (6 bases). CDR3 length equals 14 residues. CDR1 SGHTA and CDR2 FQGNSA come from the germline V gene. Trimming removed 0 bases at V and 6 bases at J, with 12 bases between. Here the CDR3 DNA reads TGTGCCAGCAGCTTAGCCCTCCAGGGAGGCGAGCAGTACTTC. Translating gives CASSLALQGGEQYF.

DNA for the CDR3: TGTGCCAGCAGCCGCAGGGATACTAACTATGGCTACACCTTC. It yields the protein CASSRRDTNYGYTF. The chain links TRBV2 to TRBJ1-2; D possibly corresponds to TRBD1 (5 bases). Germline CDR1 is SNHLY and CDR2 is FYNNEI. Between the trimmed V and J ends, which lost 6 bases and 0 bases, there was a span of 11 bases. The CDR3 loop spans 14 amino acids.

This clone was picked up a small number of times. Other DNA sequences in this sample translate to the same CDR3. The chain uses TRBV7-9 and TRBJ2-7; no firm D call. CDR3 length equals 11 residues. The germline V gene has CDR1 SEHNR and CDR2 FQNEAQ (reference sequence). Trimming left V 2 bases short and J 3 bases short, with 2 bases between. The CDR3 sequence: CASSLNYEQYF. As DNA, the CDR3 is TGTGCCAGCAGCTTAAACTACGAGCAGTACTTC.

The chain employs TRBV2 and TRBJ1-4; D is uncertain. This CDR3 is built from 13 residues. Trimming shortened V by 1 base and J by 4 bases, and 4 bases separated the two germline ends. In germline, CDR1 is SNHLY, CDR2 FYNNEI. CDR3 residues: CASSEEHNEKLFF. The CDR3 DNA sequence: TGTGCCAGCAGTGAAGAACATAATGAAAAACTGTTTTTT.

Points on this clone: One end of the junction varies from germline; a read error may be responsible. The rearrangement links TRBV4-3 to TRBJ1-2; 9 nucleotides line up with TRBD1. CDR1 is LGHNA, CDR2 YSLEER, per germline. The CDR3 runs to 14 residues. Here the CDR3 reads CANSPHRGQGSYTF. CDR3 nucleotide sequence: TGCGCCAACAGCCCTCACAGGGGGCAGGGCAGCTACACCTTC.

The chain recombines TRBV15 with TRBJ1-3; 9 nucleotides agree with TRBD1. This CDR3 is built from 17 residues. The germline gives CDR1 LNHNV, CDR2 YYDKDF (reference sequence). V was clipped by 1 base and J by 2 bases; unmatched bases: 6. The DNA of the CDR3 is TGTGCCACCAGCAGAGGAGGGACAGGGATCGCTGGAAACACCATATATTTT. Its translation: CATSRGGTGIAGNTIYF.

The chain combines TRBV5-1 with TRBJ2-1, with TRBD2 matching 7 bases. The CDR3 has 15 residues. V dropped 1 base and J dropped 6; count of bases not matched to a gene: 7. Germline-derived CDR1 and CDR2 are SGHRS and YFSETQ. The CDR3 sequence is CASSLIAGPSNEQFF. CDR3 coding DNA: TGCGCCAGCAGCTTGATAGCGGGCCCCTCCAATGAGCAGTTCTTC. Supplemented by reference TRBV5-1 and TRBJ2-1, the full variable domain reads KAGVTQTPRYLIKTRGQQVTLSCSPISGHRSVSWYQQTPGQGLQFLFEYFSETQRNKGNFPGRFSGRQFSNSRSEMNVSTLELGDSALYLCASSLIAGPSNEQFFGPGTRLTVL.

The chain couples TRBV11-3 to TRBJ2-2; the D gene is possibly TRBD2 (5 bases). The V gene's germline CDR1 is SGHNT and CDR2 YENEEA. The CDR3 has 14 residues. With 2 bases removed from V and 1 base from J, the gap between germline ends came to 5 bases. The CDR3 region is CASSLRGNTGELFF. The CDR3 region has the DNA TGTGCCAGCAGCTTACGGGGGAACACCGGGGAGCTGTTTTTT.

The CDR3 is CATSSLPTDSSYEQYF. In DNA, the CDR3 is TGTGCCACCAGCAGTCTCCCCACCGACAGCTCCTACGAGCAGTACTTC. This chain links TRBV15 with TRBJ2-7; tentatively, D is TRBD1 (5 bases). V was clipped by 3 bases and J by 0 bases, with 15 bases between them. Germline V gives CDR1 LNHNV, CDR2 YYDKDF (reference sequence). This CDR3 has 16 residues.

This chain links TRBV27 with TRBJ1-5, with D tentatively TRBD1 (6 bases). Trimming stripped 3 bases from V and 4 bases from J, with 10 bases between. Germline CDR1 reads MNHEY; CDR2 reads SMNVEV (reference sequence). This CDR3 has 14 amino acids. CDR3 in amino acids: CASSLAGQNQPQHF. CDR3 sequence (DNA): TGTGCCAGCAGTTTGGCGGGACAAAATCAGCCCCAGCATTTT.

The chain has TRBV25-1 and TRBJ1-2; D gene unclear. The CDR3 has 11 residues. The germline CDR1 and CDR2 sequences are MGHDK and SYGVNS. V shed 6 bases and J shed 11 bases, with 13 bases lying between them. The chain's CDR3 is CASSKHTGYTF. CDR3 sequence (DNA): TGTGCCAGCAGCAAGCATACGGGGTACACCTTC.

This clone was counted only a few times. The genes are TRBV19 and TRBJ1-4; D gene ambiguous. Germline V CDR1 and CDR2: LNHDA, SQIVND (reference sequence). Trimming removed 2 bases from V and 0 bases from J, with 4 bases in between. The CDR3 loop spans 14 amino acids. The CDR3 DNA sequence: TGTGCCAGTAGTATACCCCCAACTAATGAAAAACTGTTTTTT. Translated, it gives CASSIPPTNEKLFF. Full variable domain (outside the CDR3, taken from reference TRBV19 and TRBJ1-4): DGGITQSPKYLFRKEGQNVTLSCEQNLNHDAMYWYRQDPGQGLRLIYYSQIVNDFQKGDIAEGYSVSREKKESFPLTVTSAQKNPTAFYLCASSIPPTNEKLFFGSGTQLSVL.

This rearrangement joins TRBV6-4 to TRBJ1-5, with D tentatively TRBD1 (5 bases). This CDR3 spans 15 amino acids. With 6 bases removed from V and 0 bases from J, the gap between germline ends came to 12 bases. Germline CDR1 MRHNA, CDR2 SNTAGT. CDR3 in amino acids: CASSPTVYSNQPQHF. CDR3 bases: TGTGCCAGCAGCCCGACAGTATATAGCAATCAGCCCCAGCATTTT.

This chain connects TRBV5-1 to TRBJ2-1; 10 nucleotides align to TRBD2. Trimming cost V 2 bases and J 2 bases; bases outside gene matches: 10. The germline V gene encodes CDR1 SGHRS and CDR2 YFSETQ. The CDR3 contains 18 residues. CDR3 loop: CASSFRGEGLATYNEQFF. Written as DNA, the CDR3 is TGCGCCAGCAGCTTTAGGGGCGAGGGACTAGCGACCTACAATGAGCAGTTCTTC.

The genes are TRBV15 and TRBJ2-7, with 11 bases lining up with TRBD2. Germline CDR1 reads LNHNV; CDR2 reads YYDKDF (reference sequence). CDR3 length equals 15 residues. V lost 3 bases and J lost 4; bases outside the gene matches: 5. The CDR3 spells CATSRVAGGRYEQYF. The CDR3 nucleotides read TGTGCCACCAGCAGGGTAGCGGGAGGGCGGTACGAGCAGTACTTC.

The rearrangement joins TRBV12-3 or TRBV12-4 to TRBJ2-2, with a possible D match to TRBD1 (5 bases). The V end was cut by 4 bases, the J end by 6 bases, with 9 bases between. This CDR3 has 13 amino acids. The CDR3 spells CASSSGLSGELFF. Written as DNA, the CDR3 is TGTGCCAGCAGTTCAGGGTTATCCGGGGAGCTGTTTTTT.

This clone was seen just once. The chain recombines TRBV27 with TRBJ2-3, with a tentative D call TRBD2 (5 bases). The CDR3 runs to 14 residues. The germline V and J ends were trimmed by 8 bases and 3 bases, with 15 bases remaining between them. Germline loops: CDR1 MNHEY, CDR2 SMNVEV (reference sequence). The CDR3 DNA reads TGTGCCAGCGCGTTCACAAGACTAACAGATACGCAGTATTTT. This sequence encodes CASAFTRLTDTQYF.

The chain combines TRBV5-1 with TRBJ2-2, with 11 bases fitting TRBD2. Losses at the gene ends were 5 bases for V and 6 bases for J; bases not matched to a gene: 6. Germline assignment: CDR1 SGHRS and CDR2 YFSETQ. CDR3 length: 15 residues. In DNA form, the CDR3 reads TGCGCCAGCAGGGGGGGACTAGCGGAATCCGGGGAGCTGTTTTTT. Its protein product is CASRGGLAESGELFF.

The chain has TRBV10-2 and TRBJ2-3, with TRBD2 identical over 11 bases. Germline V CDR1 and CDR2: WSHSY, SAAADI. The CDR3 totals 15 residues. V shed 4 bases, J shed 1 base, and the junction held 1 base outside the gene matches. The CDR3: CASSALAGGTDTQYF. The CDR3 DNA sequence: TGCGCCAGCAGTGCACTAGCGGGGGGCACAGATACGCAGTATTTT.

This clone was counted once. The chain carries TRBV7-9 and TRBJ1-4, with D hard to call. Deletions cut 5 bases from V and 7 bases from J, with 11 bases between. The germline gives CDR1 SEHNR, CDR2 FQNEAQ (reference sequence). The CDR3 extends over 13 amino acids. CDR3 bases: TGTGCCAGCAGCCCAAAGGGTGGTGAAAAACTGTTTTTT. It yields the protein CASSPKGGEKLFF.

The rearrangement links TRBV5-4 to TRBJ2-7, with D uncertain. The V and J ends lost 0 bases and 4 bases respectively, with 2 bases between them. CDR1 and CDR2 from the germline V gene are SGHNT and YYREEE (reference sequence). The CDR3 totals 11 residues. The DNA of the CDR3 is TGTGCCAGCAGCTTGGATTACGAGCAGTACTTC. It encodes CASSLDYEQYF.

CDR3 protein: CSVYRGGVNTEAFF. The CDR3 region has the DNA TGCAGCGTTTATAGGGGTGGAGTGAACACTGAAGCTTTCTTT. This chain connects TRBV29-1 to TRBJ1-1, with D perhaps TRBD1 (5 bases). Germline-derived CDR1 and CDR2 are SQVTM and ANQGSEA. The CDR3 length is 14 residues. V gave up 5 bases and J gave up 0 bases, with 13 bases separating them.

This chain connects TRBV27 to TRBJ1-6; weak D call: TRBD1 (6 bases). This CDR3 spans 13 amino acids. Germline CDR1 reads MNHEY; CDR2 reads SMNVEV (reference sequence). The V end lost 6 bases, the J end lost 6 bases, and 9 bases lay between the germline ends. CDR3 region: CASRGRGNSPLHF. For the CDR3, the DNA is TGTGCCAGCAGGGGCAGGGGTAATTCACCCCTCCACTTT.

This clone was detected only once. This chain uses TRBV3-1 (or the pseudogene TRBV3-2) with TRBJ2-3, with unresolved D. CDR3 length equals 12 residues. V was cut by 1 base and J by 7 bases, with 6 bases left in between. Germline values: CDR1 LGHDT, CDR2 YNNKEL (reference sequence). The CDR3 here is CASSQGYNTQYF. The DNA for the CDR3 is TGTGCCAGCAGCCAAGGTTACAATACGCAGTATTTT.

The V gene is TRBV6-5, the J gene TRBJ1-1; D is uncertain. CDR1 MNHEY and CDR2 SVGAGI come from the germline V gene. The CDR3 has 13 amino acids. With 5 bases removed from V and 0 bases from J, the gap between germline ends came to 7 bases. This CDR3 reads CASSTQMNTEAFF. As DNA, the CDR3 is TGTGCCAGCAGTACACAGATGAACACTGAAGCTTTCTTT.